The 4 T cell receptor beta chains listed next were all sequenced from one sample in a study of cytomegalovirus exposure and HLA in healthy donors (dated by TCRdb to 2015 to 2018). Libraries came from the immunoSEQ multiplex PCR assay. The multiplex PCR relied on a mix of 60 forward primers for TCR Vbeta segments and 13 reverse primers for TCR Jbeta segments. TCRdb's version of the immuneACCESS table is confined to in-frame rearrangements and falls short of the full clone set. An unresolved V gene accounts for under half of the shortfall where checked; the remainder is of unknown origin. Counted in this sample were 65,000 to 95,000 clones; 78% of them appeared once. Less than 7% of the sample comes from the top ten. Input material: PBMCs. Source of these receptors: a male donor in good health and CMV-seropositive.

The chain has TRBV10-3 and TRBJ2-2; 15 bases fit TRBD2. The germline CDR1 and CDR2 sequences are ENHRY and SYGVKD. V lost 0 bases to trimming and J lost 6 bases; unmatched junction nucleotides: 5. The CDR3 is 18 amino acids. The CDR3 nucleotides are TGTGCCATCAGTGAGTCTATGGGACTAGCGGGAGGAGCCGGGGAGCTGTTTTTT. Amino acids: CAISESMGLAGGAGELFF.

The chain couples TRBV14 to TRBJ2-1; no clear D. The CDR3 sequence is 14 residues long. V was cut by 1 base and J by 4 bases, with 8 bases left in between. Germline lookup yields CDR1 SGHDN and CDR2 FVKESK. The CDR3 nucleotides read TGTGCCAGCAGCCAAGTAAGTCAGTACAATGAGCAGTTCTTC. It translates to CASSQVSQYNEQFF.

The chain has TRBV9 and TRBJ2-5; 9 positions agree with TRBD2. V gave up 2 bases and J gave up 2 bases; unmatched junction bases: 4. This CDR3 spans 15 amino acids. Germline lookup yields CDR1 SGDLS and CDR2 YYNGEE. The CDR3 bases are TGTGCCAGCAGCGTCGCTAGCGGGGAACAAGAGACCCAGTACTTC. This encodes CASSVASGEQETQYF.

The rearrangement uses TRBV5-1 and TRBJ2-5, with TRBD2 as a possible D gene (5 bases). The CDR3 length is 15 residues. Germline V gene lookup returns CDR1 SGHRS and CDR2 YFSETQ. The V end lost 4 bases, the J end lost 1 base, and 14 bases lay between the germline ends. CDR3 nucleotide sequence: TGCGCCAGCAGCACATACGGGGTTCCCCAAGAGACCCAGTACTTC. It specifies CASSTYGVPQETQYF.